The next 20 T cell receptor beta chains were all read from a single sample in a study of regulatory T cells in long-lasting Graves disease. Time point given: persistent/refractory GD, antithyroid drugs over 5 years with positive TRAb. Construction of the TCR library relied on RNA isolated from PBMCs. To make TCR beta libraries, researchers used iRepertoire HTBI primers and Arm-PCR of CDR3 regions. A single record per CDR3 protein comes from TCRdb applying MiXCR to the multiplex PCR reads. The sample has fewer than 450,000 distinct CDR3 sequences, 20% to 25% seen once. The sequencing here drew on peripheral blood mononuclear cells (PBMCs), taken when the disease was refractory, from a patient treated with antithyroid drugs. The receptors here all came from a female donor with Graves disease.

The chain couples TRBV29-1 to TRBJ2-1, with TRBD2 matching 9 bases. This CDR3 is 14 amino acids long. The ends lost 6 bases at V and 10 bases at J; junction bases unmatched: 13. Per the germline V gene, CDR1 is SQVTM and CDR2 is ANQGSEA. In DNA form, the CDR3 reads TGCAGCGTGCTAGGCGGGAGGGCCTCCAAAGAGCAGTTCTTC. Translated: CSVLGGRASKEQFF.

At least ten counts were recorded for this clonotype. CDR3 nucleotides: TGTGCCAGCAGTTCGGAACAGGTGCCTGACGCTGAAGCTTTCTTT. It yields the protein CASSSEQVPDAEAFF. The chain carries TRBV12-3 or TRBV12-4 and TRBJ1-1; D may be TRBD1 (5 bases). This CDR3 region has 15 residues. V dropped 4 bases and J dropped 6 bases, with 18 bases sitting between them.

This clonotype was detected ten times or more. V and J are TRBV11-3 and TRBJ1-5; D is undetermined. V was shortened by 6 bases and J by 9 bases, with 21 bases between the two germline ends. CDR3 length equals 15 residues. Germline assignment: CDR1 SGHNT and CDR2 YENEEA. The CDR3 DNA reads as TGTGCCAGCAGTTCTGGAGCCACATCTCGATGGCCCCAGCATTTT. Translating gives CASSSGATSRWPQHF.

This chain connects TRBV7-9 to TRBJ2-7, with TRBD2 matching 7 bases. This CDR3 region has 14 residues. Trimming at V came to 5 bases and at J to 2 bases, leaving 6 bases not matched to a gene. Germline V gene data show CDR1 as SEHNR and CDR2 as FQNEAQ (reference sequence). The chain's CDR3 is CASSQREGTYEQYF. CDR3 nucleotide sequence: TGTGCCAGCAGCCAGAGGGAGGGAACCTACGAGCAGTACTTC.

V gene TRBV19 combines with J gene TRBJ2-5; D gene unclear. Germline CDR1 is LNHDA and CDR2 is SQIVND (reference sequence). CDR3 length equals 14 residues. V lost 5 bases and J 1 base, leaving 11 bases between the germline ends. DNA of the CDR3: TGTGCCAGTAGTCTCTCTCCTTTCCAAGAGACCCAGTACTTC. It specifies CASSLSPFQETQYF.

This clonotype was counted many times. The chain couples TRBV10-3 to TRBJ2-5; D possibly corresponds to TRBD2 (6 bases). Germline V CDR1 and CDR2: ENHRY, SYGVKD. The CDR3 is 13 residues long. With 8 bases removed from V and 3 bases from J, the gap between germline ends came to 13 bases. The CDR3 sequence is CAICGAAEETQYF. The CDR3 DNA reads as TGTGCCATCTGCGGGGCTGCAGAAGAGACCCAGTACTTC.

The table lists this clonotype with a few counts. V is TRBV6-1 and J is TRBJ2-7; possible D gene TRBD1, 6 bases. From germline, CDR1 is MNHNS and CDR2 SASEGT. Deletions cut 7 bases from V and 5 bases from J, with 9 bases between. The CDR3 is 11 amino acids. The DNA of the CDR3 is TGTGCCAGCAACACAGGGCACGAGCAGTACTTC. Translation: CASNTGHEQYF.

CDR3 coding DNA: TGTGCCAGCTCGCCAGCGACTAGCGGGAGCTACGAGCAGTACTTC. The encoded protein is CASSPATSGSYEQYF. This rearrangement joins TRBV18 to TRBJ2-7, with 12 nucleotides matching TRBD2. J lost 3 bases, V lost 6 bases, and 6 bases had no gene match. Germline V gene sequence: CDR1 KGHSH, CDR2 LQKENI. The CDR3 sequence is 15 residues long.

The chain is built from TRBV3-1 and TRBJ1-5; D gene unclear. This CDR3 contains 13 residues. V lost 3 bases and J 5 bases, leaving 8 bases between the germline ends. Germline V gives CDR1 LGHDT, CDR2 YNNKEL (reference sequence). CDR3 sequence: CASSQAEHQPQHF. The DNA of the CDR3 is TGTGCCAGCAGCCAGGCAGAGCATCAGCCCCAGCATTTT.

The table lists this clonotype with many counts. This chain's CDR3 is CATQLFPGELFF. CDR3 in DNA: TGTGCCACTCAACTATTTCCCGGGGAGCTGTTTTTT. The chain recombines TRBV6-1 with TRBJ2-2; D is unresolved. The CDR3 is 12 amino acids. V was trimmed by 10 bases and J by 6 bases, leaving 12 bases between them. CDR1 is MNHNS and CDR2 is SASEGT in the germline V gene.

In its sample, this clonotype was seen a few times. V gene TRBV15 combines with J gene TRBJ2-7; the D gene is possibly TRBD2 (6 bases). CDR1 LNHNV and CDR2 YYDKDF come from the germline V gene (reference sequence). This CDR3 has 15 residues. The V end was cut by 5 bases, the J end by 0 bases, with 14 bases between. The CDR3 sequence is CATSSGEDASYEQYF. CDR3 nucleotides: TGTGCCACCAGCTCGGGGGAGGATGCCTCCTACGAGCAGTACTTC.

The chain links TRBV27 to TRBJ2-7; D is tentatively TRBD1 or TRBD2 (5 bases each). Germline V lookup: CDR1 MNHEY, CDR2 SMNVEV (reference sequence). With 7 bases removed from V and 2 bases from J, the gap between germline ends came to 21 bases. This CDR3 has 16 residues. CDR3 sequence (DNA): TGTGCCAGCACCTCCACCTCGACTAAAGGGGCCTACGAGCAGTACTTC. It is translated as CASTSTSTKGAYEQYF.

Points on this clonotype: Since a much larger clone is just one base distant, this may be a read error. The CDR3 DNA sequence: TGTGCCAGCAGCTCCCCGACGGTCTACGAGAAGTACTTC. This encodes CASSSPTVYEKYF. The V call is TRBV7-2, the J call TRBJ2-7; D unresolved. The CDR3 length is 13 residues. Looked up from germline, CDR1 is SGHTA and CDR2 is FQGNSA. The variable domain in full, with the rest retrieved from reference TRBV7-2 and TRBJ2-7, is GAGVSQSPSNKVTEKGKDVELRCDPISGHTALYWYRQSLGQGLEFLIYFQGNSAPDKSGLPSDRFSAERTGGSVSTLTIQRTQQEDSAVYLCASSSPTVYEKYFGPGTRLTVT.

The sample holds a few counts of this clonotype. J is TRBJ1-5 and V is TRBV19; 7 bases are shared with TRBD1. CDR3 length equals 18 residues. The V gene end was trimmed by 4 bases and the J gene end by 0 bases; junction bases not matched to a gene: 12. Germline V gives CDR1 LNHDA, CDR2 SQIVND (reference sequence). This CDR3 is CASSKRDRVINSNQPQHF. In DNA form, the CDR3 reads TGTGCCAGTAGTAAAAGAGACAGGGTCATTAATAGCAATCAGCCCCAGCATTTT.

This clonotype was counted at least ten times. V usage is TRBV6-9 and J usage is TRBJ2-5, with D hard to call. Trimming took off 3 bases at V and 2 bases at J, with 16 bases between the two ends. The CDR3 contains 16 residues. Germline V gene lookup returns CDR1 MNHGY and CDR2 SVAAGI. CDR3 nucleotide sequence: TGTGCCAGCAGTTACGTGGCCAGGACCATTCAAGAGACCCAGTACTTC. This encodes CASSYVARTIQETQYF.

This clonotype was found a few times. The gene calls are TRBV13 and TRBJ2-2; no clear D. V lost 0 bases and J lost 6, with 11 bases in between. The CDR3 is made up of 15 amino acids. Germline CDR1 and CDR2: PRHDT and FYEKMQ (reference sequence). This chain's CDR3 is CASSLGSVPAGELFF. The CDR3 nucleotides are TGTGCCAGCAGCTTAGGCAGTGTTCCTGCCGGGGAGCTGTTTTTT.

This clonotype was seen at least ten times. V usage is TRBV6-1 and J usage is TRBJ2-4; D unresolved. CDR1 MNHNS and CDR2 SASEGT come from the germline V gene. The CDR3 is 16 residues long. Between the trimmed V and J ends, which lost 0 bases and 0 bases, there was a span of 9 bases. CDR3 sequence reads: CASSEAPALAKNIQYF. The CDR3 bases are TGTGCCAGCAGTGAAGCGCCAGCCCTAGCCAAAAACATTCAGTACTTC.

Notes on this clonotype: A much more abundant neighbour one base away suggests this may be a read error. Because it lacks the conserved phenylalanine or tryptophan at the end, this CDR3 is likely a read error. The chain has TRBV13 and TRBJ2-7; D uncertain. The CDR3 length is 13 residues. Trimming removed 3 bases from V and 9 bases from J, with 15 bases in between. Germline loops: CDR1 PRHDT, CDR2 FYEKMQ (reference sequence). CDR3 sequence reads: CASSFGQSIGQYS. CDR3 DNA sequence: TGTGCCAGCAGCTTCGGGCAGTCGATCGGGCAGTACTCC.

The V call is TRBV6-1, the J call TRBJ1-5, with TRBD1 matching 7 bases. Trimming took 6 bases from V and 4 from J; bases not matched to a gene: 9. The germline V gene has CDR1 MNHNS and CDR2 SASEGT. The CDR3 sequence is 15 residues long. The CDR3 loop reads CASRLTGYGNQPQHF. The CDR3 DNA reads TGTGCCAGCAGACTGACAGGGTATGGGAATCAGCCCCAGCATTTT.

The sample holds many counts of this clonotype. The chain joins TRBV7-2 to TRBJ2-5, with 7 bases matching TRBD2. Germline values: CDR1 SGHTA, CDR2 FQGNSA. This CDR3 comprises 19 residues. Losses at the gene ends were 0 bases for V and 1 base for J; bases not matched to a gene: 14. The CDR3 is CASSLAGGGVRRRQETQYF. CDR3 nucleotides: TGTGCCAGCAGCTTAGCGGGGGGGGGAGTCCGTCGGCGCCAAGAGACCCAGTACTTC.